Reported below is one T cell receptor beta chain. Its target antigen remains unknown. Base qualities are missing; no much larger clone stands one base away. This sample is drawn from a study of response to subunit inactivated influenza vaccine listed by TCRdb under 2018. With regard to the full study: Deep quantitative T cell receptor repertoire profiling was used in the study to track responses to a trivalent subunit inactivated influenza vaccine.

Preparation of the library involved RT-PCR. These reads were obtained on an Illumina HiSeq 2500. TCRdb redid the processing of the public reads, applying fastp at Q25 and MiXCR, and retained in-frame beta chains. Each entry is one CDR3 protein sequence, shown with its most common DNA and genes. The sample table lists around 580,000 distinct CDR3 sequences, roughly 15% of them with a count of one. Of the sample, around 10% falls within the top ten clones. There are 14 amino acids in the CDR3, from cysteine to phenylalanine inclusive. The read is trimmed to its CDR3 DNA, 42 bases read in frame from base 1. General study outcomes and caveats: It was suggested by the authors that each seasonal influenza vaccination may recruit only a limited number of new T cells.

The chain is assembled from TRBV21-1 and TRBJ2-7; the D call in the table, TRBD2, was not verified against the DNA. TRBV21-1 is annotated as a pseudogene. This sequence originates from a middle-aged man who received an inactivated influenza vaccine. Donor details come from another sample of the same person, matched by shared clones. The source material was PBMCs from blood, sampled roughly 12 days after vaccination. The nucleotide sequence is TGTGCCAGCACTCGGACTAGCGGGAGAATCGAGCAGTACTTC. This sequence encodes CASTRTSGRIEQYF.